This TCR beta chain was identified in a study of breast tumors, draining lymph nodes, adjacent tissues. This clonotype was observed at least ten times. The antigen remains undetermined. A much larger clone differs from this one at a single base, so this may be a read error. Overall study results and limits: Luminal-like breast cancer showed significantly higher tumor–nontumor repertoire similarity than basal-like. Most tumor T cells seemingly derive from lymph node, then expand in tumor. Tumor repertoires ranked between lymph nodes and nontumor tissue in diversity, with V and J gene preferences.

TCRdb re-called the multiplex PCR reads with MiXCR, one entry per CDR3 protein. Of about 15,000 distinct CDR3 sequences detected, 45% appear once; the ten largest clones hold about an eighth. There are 14 residues in the CDR3. Unmatched junction bases numbered 5, after V lost 7 bases and J lost 5 bases. CDR1 and CDR2 from the germline V gene are MNHNS and SASEGT. The chain joins TRBV6-1 to TRBJ2-2; 9 bases are a match to TRBD1. The sequencing input was tumor-adjacent breast tissue. The TCR originated in a female donor with breast cancer. Some clones in this sample may be carry-over from other donors' samples. This CDR3 is CASNRDRETGELFF. The CDR3 bases are TGTGCCAGCAATCGGGACAGGGAAACCGGGGAGCTGTTTTTT.